The clone carrying this T cell receptor beta chain was observed a single time. V dropped 0 bases and J dropped 2; count of bases not matched to a gene: 13. This CDR3 spans 20 amino acids. Germline V gene sequence: CDR1 MNHEY, CDR2 SVGEGT. Seattle enrolled patients during active infection and tracked them longitudinally. The sample originates from a study of blood T cell repertoires in COVID-19. Study context: The United States, Italy and Spain were the sources of the acute and convalescent COVID-19 samples.

In the original workflow: Researchers report that nucleated cell counts were estimated from reference gene primer amplification. Profiled with immunoSEQ multiplex PCR; TCRdb holds only in-frame clones, not every one. V, J and clone size derive from that table, while D and trimming were established from the DNA sequence. The repertoire holds roughly 190,000 clones, with about four fifths as singletons. The sequenced sample consisted of peripheral blood. The TCR sequence derives from a woman in her sixties with COVID-19, enrolled during active disease. V gene TRBV6-2 or TRBV6-3 combines with J gene TRBJ2-7; 13 nucleotides align to TRBD2. The CDR3 here is CASSYSGRRLAGGSPYEQYF. The CDR3 DNA reads TGTGCCAGCAGTTACTCGGGCAGGCGACTAGCGGGAGGATCCCCCTACGAGCAGTACTTC.